These 7 T cell receptor beta chains came from one sample sequenced in a study of human T cells and chemical hapten exposure. Time point denoted: patch test 1, 2 weeks after DPC sensitization. Noted treatment: therapeutic diphenylcyclopropenone sensitization with weekly scalp DPC. TCRdb independently ran MiXCR on the RACE reads; one entry per CDR3 protein. The sample has around 300,000 distinct CDR3 sequences, about 7% seen once. This specimen was whole blood, taken in connection with sensitization to the hapten diphenylcyclopropenone (DPC). These receptors all come from a woman between 18 and 30 years old with alopecia areata. Some clones in this sample may be carry-over from other donors' samples.

A word on this clonotype: One end of the junction fails to match germline, which may point to a read error. The chain has TRBV3-1 and TRBJ2-2, with 7 nucleotides matching TRBD2. Germline CDR1 is LGHDT and CDR2 is YNNKEL (reference sequence). This CDR3 is 14 amino acids long. Here the CDR3 DNA reads TGTGCCAGCAGCGCCAGCGGGGCCAGCGGGAAGCTGTTTTTT. Encoded protein: CASSASGASGKLFF.

Written as DNA, the CDR3 is TGTGCCAGCAGTTACTCGATGTTCGGGGGCATTTATGGCTACACCTTC. This gives the protein CASSYSMFGGIYGYTF. This sequence joins TRBV6-5 and TRBJ1-2; possible D gene TRBD1, 6 bases. The CDR3 extends over 16 amino acids. The germline V and J ends were trimmed by 0 bases and 5 bases, with 16 bases remaining between them. CDR1 and CDR2 (germline): MNHEY, SVGAGI.

This clonotype was seen many times. V is TRBV12-5 and J is TRBJ2-3; maybe TRBD1 (5 bases). V lost 3 bases and J 6 bases, leaving 7 bases between the germline ends. CDR3 size: 12 residues. Germline-derived CDR1 and CDR2 are LGHNT and FRNRAP. The CDR3, as DNA: TGTGCTAGTGGTTTCAAGGGGGATACGCAGTATTTT. Its protein product is CASGFKGDTQYF.

This clonotype turned up a few times. The J gene is TRBJ1-5, the V gene TRBV5-5; D may be TRBD1 (5 bases). Deletions cut 4 bases from V and 4 bases from J, with 15 bases between. This CDR3 has 15 residues. CDR1 is SGHKS and CDR2 is YYEKEE in the germline V gene (reference sequence). For the CDR3, the DNA is TGTGCCAGCAGCGGTAGTCAGGGTAATAATCAGCCCCAGCATTTT. Protein sequence: CASSGSQGNNQPQHF.

This clonotype has a handful of counts. V usage is TRBV2 and J usage is TRBJ2-1; 9 bases map to TRBD2. Germline CDR1 reads SNHLY; CDR2 reads FYNNEI. The CDR3 is 15 amino acids. V shed 4 bases and J 7 bases; nucleotides not matched to a gene: 8. CDR3 in amino acids: CASSGPAGGGNEQFF. The CDR3, as DNA: TGTGCCAGCAGTGGACCAGCGGGGGGTGGAAATGAGCAGTTCTTC.

The V and J genes are TRBV2 and TRBJ2-1; the match to TRBD1 covers 7 bases. The germline V gene encodes CDR1 SNHLY and CDR2 FYNNEI. The CDR3 consists of 15 residues. V gave up 1 base and J gave up 6 bases; unmatched junction bases: 6. CDR3 sequence reads: CASSEGPGGINEQFF. The CDR3 coding sequence is TGTGCCAGCAGTGAAGGGCCAGGGGGAATCAATGAGCAGTTCTTC.

This rearrangement joins TRBV29-1 to TRBJ2-7; D is possibly TRBD1 (6 bases). CDR3 length: 13 residues. Germline CDR1 reads SQVTM; CDR2 reads ANQGSEA. The V end lost 4 bases, the J end lost 1 base, and 11 bases lay between the germline ends. CDR3 sequence reads: CSVGSQGSYEQYF. CDR3 nucleotides: TGCAGCGTTGGGTCACAGGGTTCCTACGAGCAGTACTTC.